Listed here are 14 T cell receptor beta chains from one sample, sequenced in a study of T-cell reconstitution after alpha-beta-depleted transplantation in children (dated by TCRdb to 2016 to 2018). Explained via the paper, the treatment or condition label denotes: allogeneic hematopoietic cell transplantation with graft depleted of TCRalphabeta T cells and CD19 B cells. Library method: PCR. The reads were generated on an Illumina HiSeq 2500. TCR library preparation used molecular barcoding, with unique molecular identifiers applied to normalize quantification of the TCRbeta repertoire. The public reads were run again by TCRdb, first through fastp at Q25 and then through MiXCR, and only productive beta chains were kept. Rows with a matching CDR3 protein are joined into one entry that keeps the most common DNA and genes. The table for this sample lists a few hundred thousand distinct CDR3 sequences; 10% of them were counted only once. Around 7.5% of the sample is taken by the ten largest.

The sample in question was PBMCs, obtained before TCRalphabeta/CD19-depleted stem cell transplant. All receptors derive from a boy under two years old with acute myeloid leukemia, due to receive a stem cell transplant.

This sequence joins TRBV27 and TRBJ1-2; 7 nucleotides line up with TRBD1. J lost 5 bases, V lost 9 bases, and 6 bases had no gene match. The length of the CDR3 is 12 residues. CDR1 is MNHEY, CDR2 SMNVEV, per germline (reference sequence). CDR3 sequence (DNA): TGTGCCAGTGGGACAGCCATTTATGGCTACACCTTC. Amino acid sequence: CASGTAIYGYTF.

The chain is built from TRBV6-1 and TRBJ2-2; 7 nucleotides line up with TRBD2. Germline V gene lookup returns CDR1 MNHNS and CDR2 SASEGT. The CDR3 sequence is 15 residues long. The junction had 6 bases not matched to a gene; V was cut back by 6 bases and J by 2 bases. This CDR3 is CASSGGIRNTGELFF. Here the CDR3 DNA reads TGTGCCAGCAGCGGGGGGATCAGAAACACCGGGGAGCTGTTTTTT.

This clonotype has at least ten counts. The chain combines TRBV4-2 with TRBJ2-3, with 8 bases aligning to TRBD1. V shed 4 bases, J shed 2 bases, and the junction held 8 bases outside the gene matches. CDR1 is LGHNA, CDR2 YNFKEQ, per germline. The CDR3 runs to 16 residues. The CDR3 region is CASSPPTGEVTDTQYF. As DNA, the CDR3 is TGTGCCAGCAGCCCCCCGACAGGGGAGGTCACAGATACGCAGTATTTT.

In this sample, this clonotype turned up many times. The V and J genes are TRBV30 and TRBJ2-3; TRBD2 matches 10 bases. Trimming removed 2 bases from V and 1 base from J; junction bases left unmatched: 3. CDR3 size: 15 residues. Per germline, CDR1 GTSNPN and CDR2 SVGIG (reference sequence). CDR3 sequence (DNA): TGTGCCTGGAGTAGTCTAGCGGGGGGCACAGATACGCAGTATTTT. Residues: CAWSSLAGGTDTQYF.

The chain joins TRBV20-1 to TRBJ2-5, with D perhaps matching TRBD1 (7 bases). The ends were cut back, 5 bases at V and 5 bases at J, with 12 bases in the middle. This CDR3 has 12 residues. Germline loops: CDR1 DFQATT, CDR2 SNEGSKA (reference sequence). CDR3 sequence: CSAYQGGETQYF. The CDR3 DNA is TGCAGTGCTTATCAGGGGGGTGAGACCCAGTACTTC.

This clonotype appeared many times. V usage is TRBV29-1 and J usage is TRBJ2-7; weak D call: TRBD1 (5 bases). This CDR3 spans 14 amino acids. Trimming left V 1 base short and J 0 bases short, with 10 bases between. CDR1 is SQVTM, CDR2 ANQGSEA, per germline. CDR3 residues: CSVEGAGSSYEQYF. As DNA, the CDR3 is TGCAGCGTTGAAGGAGCAGGGTCCTCCTACGAGCAGTACTTC.

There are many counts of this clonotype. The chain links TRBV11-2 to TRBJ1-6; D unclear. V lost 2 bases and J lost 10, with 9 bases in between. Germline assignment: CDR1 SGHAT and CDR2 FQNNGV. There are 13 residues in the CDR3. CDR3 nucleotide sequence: TGTGCCAGCAGCTTAAGGGTCGACTCACCCCTCCACTTT. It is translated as CASSLRVDSPLHF.

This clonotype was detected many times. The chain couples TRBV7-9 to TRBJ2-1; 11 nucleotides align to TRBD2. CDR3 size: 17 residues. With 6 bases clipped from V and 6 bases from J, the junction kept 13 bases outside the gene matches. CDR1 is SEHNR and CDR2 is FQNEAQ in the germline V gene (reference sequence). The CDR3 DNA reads TGTGCCAGCAGACTAGCGGGAGTTAGATCGGGGCTCAATGAGCAGTTCTTC. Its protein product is CASRLAGVRSGLNEQFF.

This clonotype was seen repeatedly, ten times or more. The CDR3 DNA is TGCGCCAGCAAAGGTCAGCCGGGACTCAACTCCTACAATGAGCAGTTCTTC. Translation: CASKGQPGLNSYNEQFF. The chain is built from TRBV5-1 and TRBJ2-1; tentative D call: TRBD2 (6 bases). Trimming removed 6 bases from V and 0 bases from J, with 19 bases in between. The V gene's germline CDR1 is SGHRS and CDR2 YFSETQ. The CDR3 spans 17 residues.

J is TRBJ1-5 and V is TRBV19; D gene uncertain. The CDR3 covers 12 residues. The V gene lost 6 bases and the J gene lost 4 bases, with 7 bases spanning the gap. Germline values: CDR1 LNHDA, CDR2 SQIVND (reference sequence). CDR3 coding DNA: TGTGCCAGTAGCGAAGGGAATCAGCCCCAGCATTTT. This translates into CASSEGNQPQHF. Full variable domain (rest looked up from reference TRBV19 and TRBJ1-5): DGGITQSPKYLFRKEGQNVTLSCEQNLNHDAMYWYRQDPGQGLRLIYYSQIVNDFQKGDIAEGYSVSREKKESFPLTVTSAQKNPTAFYLCASSEGNQPQHFGDGTRLSIL.

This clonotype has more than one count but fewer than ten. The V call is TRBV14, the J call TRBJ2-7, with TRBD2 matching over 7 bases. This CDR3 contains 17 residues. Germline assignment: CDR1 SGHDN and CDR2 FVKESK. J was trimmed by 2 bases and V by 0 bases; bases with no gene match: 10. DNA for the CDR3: TGTGCCAGCAGCCAAGATCCCCCGGGACTAATGACCTACGAGCAGTACTTC. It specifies CASSQDPPGLMTYEQYF.

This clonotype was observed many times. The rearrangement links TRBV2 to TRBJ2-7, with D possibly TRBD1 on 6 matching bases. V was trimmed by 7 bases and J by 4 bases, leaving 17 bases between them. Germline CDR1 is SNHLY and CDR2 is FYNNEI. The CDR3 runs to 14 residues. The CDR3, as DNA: TGTGCCAGCACTGACAGGACTCAAGTGTACGAGCAGTACTTC. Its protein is CASTDRTQVYEQYF.

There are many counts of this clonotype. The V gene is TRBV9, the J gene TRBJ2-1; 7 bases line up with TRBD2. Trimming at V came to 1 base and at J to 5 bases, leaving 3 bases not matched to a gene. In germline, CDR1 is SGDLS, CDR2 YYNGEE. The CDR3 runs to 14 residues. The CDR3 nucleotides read TGTGCCAGCAGCGTATGGGGGGGTAACAATGAGCAGTTCTTC. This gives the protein CASSVWGGNNEQFF.

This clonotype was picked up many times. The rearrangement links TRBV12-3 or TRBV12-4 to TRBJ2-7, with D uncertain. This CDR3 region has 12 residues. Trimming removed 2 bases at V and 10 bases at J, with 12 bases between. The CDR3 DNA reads TGTGCCAGCAGTTTACAAGGGTCCCTTCAGTACTTC. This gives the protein CASSLQGSLQYF.